This T cell receptor beta chain was captured by sequencing in a study of cytomegalovirus exposure and HLA in healthy donors (dated by TCRdb to 2016 to 2017). Turning to the overall study: An earlier analysis of some 600 of the donors reported about 300 Gb of sequence data and roughly 120 million unique TCR beta sequences obtained from 180 million or so T cells. The study aimed to test whether signatures of past pathogen exposure could be identified by cataloging public T cell receptors. Along with the roughly 700-subject first cohort, a separate validation cohort of approximately 110 different subjects was used. Using immunosequencing, the study profiled T cell repertoires from 500 to 800 subjects and related those repertoires to cytomegalovirus serostatus. A later analysis re-examined previously published TCR beta repertoires from about 670 donors and added high-resolution HLA genotyping to investigate patterns of TCR occurrence. A later genetic analysis took genome-wide SNP genotypes for about 65% of the 666 donors and used that subset as a discovery cohort. All discovery cohort repertoires had been generated on a single sequencing platform. Rather than using new phenotypic data, the later analysis identified candidate immune exposures from TCR beta sequences and from how often those sequences occurred across donors. About five DR-DQ haplotypes were handled as single units for association and clustering, since linkage in the cohort was strong. Among 300 to 450 genotyped donors of the cohort, an average of around 240,000 unique TCR beta nucleotide sequences were sequenced per donor, about a sixth of them non-productive. The study combined high-throughput TCR immunosequencing, statistical association of individual TCRs with disease status, and machine learning to predict cytomegalovirus infection status. Donor age, sex, ethnicity and CMV serostatus were compiled together with the repertoire data. The number of typed donors differed by locus: about 620-640 for A, B, C, DRB1 and DQB1; 522 for DQA1; around 580 for DPA1; and around 470 for DPB1. Among the roughly 390 genotyped donors, approximately 76% belonged to the genetic ancestry cluster associated with self-reported Caucasian donors. HLA typing included class I and class II loci at four-digit resolution. About 300 gigabases of sequencing data and tens of millions of unique TCR sequences were included in an early release covering 500 to 750 HLA-typed donors. In an earlier analysis of about 590 of the donors, high-throughput TCR beta sequencing was used to judge whether each TCR beta V gene segment behaved as functional or pseudogenic. Broader findings and caveats from the paper: According to a later genetic analysis, donors in an Asian-associated ancestry cluster had fewer N-insertions in productive TCRs than the approximately 650-donor mean. Strong co-occurrence of HLA alleles, especially DR and DQ, made assigning TCR associations to individual alleles difficult. Because HLA typing was unavailable for some donors at each locus, only the typed subset was used in association tests. Roughly uniform sequencing depth across donors was assumed in presence/absence analyses, although this assumption may not hold. It was suggested by the authors that the approach could potentially be generalized to other disease states and immunological phenotypes. An association between a missense DCLRE1C variant and V-gene and J-gene trimming of TCR beta chains was found in a later genetic analysis and replicated in an independent cohort. In a later analysis, most CMV-associated TCR beta chains were found to appear HLA-restricted, with HLA associations seemingly driven largely by CMV exposure. A later analysis associated about 17,000 TCR beta sequences with specific HLA alleles at a false discovery rate of 0.05. While some public TCRs were present in many individuals, most TCR sequences turned up only very rarely across donors. For the cohort, immune exposure information was limited to CMV serostatus. Because counts were too low, about 18 rarely observed V segments, including chromosome 9 orphons, were left out of the earlier analysis of about 620 of the donors. The classifier was reported to diagnose cytomegalovirus status with high specificity and sensitivity in both the original and validation cohorts. Several of the top co-occurrence clusters appeared to be linked to parvovirus B19, influenza, CMV and Epstein-Barr virus, according to a later analysis. In a later analysis, HLA-associated TCR beta chains were found to be more clonally expanded and to have lower generation probabilities than equally common non-associated chains. A cluster of highly shared sequence variants was judged likely to represent a technical artifact of the sequencing pipeline. In an earlier analysis of roughly 500 of the donors, most TCR beta V segments appeared in productive rearrangements about 90% or about 30% of the time, broadly matching IMGT annotations. The cohort was sequenced for TCR beta chains only, and without alpha or paired-chain data the features that could be detected were limited. In the study, roughly 160 TCR beta chains were listed as associated with cytomegalovirus. According to a later analysis, TCR association rates differed among HLA loci, with DRB1 alleles showing the most associated TCRs and HLA-C alleles showing the fewest. Three of the identified cytomegalovirus-associated TCR beta chains were confirmed in vitro to be specific for cytomegalovirus antigens. Linkage disequilibrium might explain the correlated functional status among segregating V segments, but an unknown experimental factor could not be ruled out. A further reported finding was that TCR beta sequences accurately predicted the HLA-A and HLA-B alleles for most subjects in the first cohort.

As to this clone: The antigen this receptor binds is unknown.

In total, roughly 670 healthy bone marrow donors made up the cohort. At the time of sampling, all cohort members were nominally healthy, though unrecorded immune exposures were likely present. The donor was CMV seronegative and was included in the group of 352 seronegative cohort members. A peripheral blood sample was collected from each donor, and TCR beta sequencing was performed on peripheral blood mononuclear cells. Genomic DNA was extracted from the blood cell samples with the Qiagen DNeasy Blood Extraction Kit. Library preparation employed the immunoSEQ multiplex PCR assay. For the multiplex PCR, a mixture combining 60 forward primers for TCR Vbeta segments and 13 reverse primers for TCR Jbeta segments was used. The CDR3 region of rearranged TCR beta genes was amplified from genomic DNA by a multiplex PCR assay. The Illumina HiSeq System was used to sequence the amplified TCR beta libraries as 87-base-pair reads. On the study's bioinformatics: In a later analysis, some 80 million unique TCR beta chains were counted across the approximately 620 repertoires, and around 11 million of these chains were shared by at least two donors. A nearest-neighbor algorithm error-corrected the raw reads and collapsed the reads into unique sequences, merging closely related sequences to remove PCR and sequencing errors. Alignment of CDR3 sequences to IMGT reference sequences was used to assign V, D and J gene segments. For a sequence to be retained, a match of at least six nucleotides was required to both a V gene segment and a J gene segment. A rearrangement was called productive if the CDR3 had no stop codons and remained in frame with V and J, and every other rearrangement was called non-productive. CDR3 was defined by IMGT convention, running from the second conserved V-encoded cysteine to the conserved J-encoded phenylalanine. In an earlier analysis of roughly 610 of the donors, sequences lacking an unambiguous match to a single V gene segment were excluded. In an earlier analysis of 587 of the donors, a V segment was called functional when productive rearrangements were above 56.7%, and segregating when the standard deviation between donors exceeded 5%. A statistical classification framework was built to diagnose cytomegalovirus status from the catalog of TCR beta chain sequences. In a later analysis, V and J genes were assigned by comparing TCR nucleotide sequences against IMGT/GENE-DB human TR gene sequences. The TCRdist pipeline was used in a later analysis to assign CDR3 sequences and most-parsimonious VDJ recombination scenarios. In a later analysis, each TCR beta chain was defined by its CDR3 amino acid sequence together with its V-gene family, and reads without a unique V-gene family were excluded. To address suspected cross-contamination and a sequencing artifact, a later analysis removed 592 highly shared, low-generation-probability nucleotide sequences. In a later analysis, a clonal expansion index was calculated for each public chain from normalized within-repertoire ranks of inferred template counts. In a later analysis, generation probabilities were computed with a VDJ recombination model fitted to out-of-frame rearrangements, and the resulting probabilities were checked against IGoR. Hypergeometric tests were used in a later analysis to score TCR-TCR, TCR-HLA and TCR-CMV co-occurrence, with a repertoire-size bias correction applied to the TCR pairs. False discovery rates were estimated in a later analysis by permuting HLA or CMV assignments 20 times. In a later analysis, co-occurring TCRs were grouped using DBSCAN, and TCRdist sequence similarity was added for clustering within HLA-allele-positive subsets. Repertoires with fewer than 30,000 or more than 120,000 public chains were left out of co-occurrence clustering, as were five repertoires with anomalous nucleotide sharing. This immuneACCESS table, as held by TCRdb, lists in-frame sequences with V and J called but not all clones. Of the missing ones, under half trace to an unresolved V gene in checked studies; the others have no known cause. V, J and clone size derive from that table, while D and trimming were established from the DNA sequence. The record for this sample contains fewer than 150,000 clones. 2% to 3% of the sample is in the top ten clones.

This clonotype was obtained from a man aged 40-50 years in good health and CMV-seronegative. Input material: PBMCs.

The CDR3 protein is CASTGGWELFF. The sequenced DNA: TGTGCCAGCACCGGGGGGTGGGAGCTGTTTTTT. The chain employs TRBV6-5 and TRBJ2-2; 7 middle bases align to TRBD2. The germline V end is reduced by 7 bases and the J end by 9 bases; junction bases left unmatched: 2. Looking up the germline V gene yields CDR1 MNHEY and CDR2 SVGAGI. The CDR3 goes from the cysteine to the phenylalanine over 11 residues. Only CDR3 DNA remains: 33 bases, in frame from the first base.